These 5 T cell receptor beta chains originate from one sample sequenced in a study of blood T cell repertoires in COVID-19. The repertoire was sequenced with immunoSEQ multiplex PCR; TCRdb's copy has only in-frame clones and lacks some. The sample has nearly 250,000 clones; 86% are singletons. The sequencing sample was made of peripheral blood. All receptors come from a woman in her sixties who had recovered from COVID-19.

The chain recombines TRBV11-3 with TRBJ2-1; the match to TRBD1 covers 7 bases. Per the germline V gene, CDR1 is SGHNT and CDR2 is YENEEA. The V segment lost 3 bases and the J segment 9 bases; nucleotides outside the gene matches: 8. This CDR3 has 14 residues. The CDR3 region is CASSFDRVGGEQFF. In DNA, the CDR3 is TGTGCCAGCAGCTTCGACAGGGTTGGGGGTGAGCAGTTCTTC. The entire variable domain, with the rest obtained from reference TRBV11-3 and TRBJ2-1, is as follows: EAGVVQSPRYKIIEKKQPVAFWCNPISGHNTLYWYLQNLGQGPELLIRYENEEAVDDSQLPKDRFSAERLKGVDSTLKIQPAELGDSAVYLCASSFDRVGGEQFFGPGTRLTVL.

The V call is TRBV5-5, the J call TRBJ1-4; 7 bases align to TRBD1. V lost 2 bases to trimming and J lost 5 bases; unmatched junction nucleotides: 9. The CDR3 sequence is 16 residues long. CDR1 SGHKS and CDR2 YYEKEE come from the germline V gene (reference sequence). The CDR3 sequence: CASSFSSGTANEKLFF. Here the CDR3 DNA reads TGTGCCAGCAGCTTCTCTTCCGGGACAGCAAATGAAAAACTGTTTTTT.

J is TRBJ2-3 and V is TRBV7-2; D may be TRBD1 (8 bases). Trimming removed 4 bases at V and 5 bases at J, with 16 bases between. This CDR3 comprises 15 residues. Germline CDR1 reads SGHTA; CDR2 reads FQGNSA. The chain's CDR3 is CASSSGQGGGDTQYF. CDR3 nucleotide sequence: TGTGCCAGCAGCTCCGGACAGGGAGGGGGAGATACGCAGTATTTT.

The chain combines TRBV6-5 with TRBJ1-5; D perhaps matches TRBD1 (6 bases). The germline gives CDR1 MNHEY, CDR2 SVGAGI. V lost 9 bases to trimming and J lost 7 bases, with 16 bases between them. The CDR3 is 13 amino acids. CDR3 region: CASKQGREQPQHF. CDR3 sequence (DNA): TGTGCCAGTAAACAGGGACGGGAACAGCCCCAGCATTTT.

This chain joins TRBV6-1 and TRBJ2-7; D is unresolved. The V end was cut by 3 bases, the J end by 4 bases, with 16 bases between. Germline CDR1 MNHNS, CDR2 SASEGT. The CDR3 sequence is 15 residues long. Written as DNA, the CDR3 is TGTGCCAGCAGTGAGGGCCGTACCGCCACGTACGAGCAGTACTTC. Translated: CASSEGRTATYEQYF.